The T cell receptor beta chain under discussion was sequenced for a study of metastatic and nonmetastatic thyroid tumors. General study findings and limits: Compared with benign nodules, malignant thyroid tumors were reported to have significantly higher TCR beta diversity in both blood and tumor.

This clone was detected ten times or more. Its antigen is unknown. One end of the junction varies from germline; a read error may be responsible. All patients were treatment-naive before thyroid surgery. Germline CDR1 is SGHAT and CDR2 is FQDESV (reference sequence). The length of the CDR3 is 17 residues. With MiXCR, TCRdb reprocessed the PCR reads. The repertoire holds some 31,000 clones, with approximately 19% as singletons. The source of this sequence is a female donor with papillary thyroid cancer or a benign thyroid nodule (not recorded which). Some clones in this sample may be carry-over from other donors' samples. The V and J genes are TRBV11-1 and TRBJ2-6; D may be TRBD1 (5 bases). The material sequenced was blood. The DNA for the CDR3 is TGTGCCAGCAGCTTATTCGGACCTTACTCTGGGGCCAACGTCCTGGCTTTC. It yields the protein CASSLFGPYSGANVLAF.